This T cell receptor beta chain came from a study of CD8+CD57+ T cells in acquired aplastic anemia. Across the whole study: CD4+ and CD8+ cells, once sorted, gave DNA averaging roughly 3 ug. The average read count for CD4+ cells in healthy donors was around 9.9 million. Broader study findings: Found in both controls and patients were some 30 CD8+ CDR3 sequences. Patients and controls were not found to differ significantly in CD8+ Simpson's diversity.

This clonotype was seen repeatedly, ten times or more. Its antigen remains unknown. Trimming removed 0 bases from V and 4 bases from J, with 10 bases in between. The CDR3 totals 15 residues. CDR1 is ENHRY and CDR2 is SYGVKD in the germline V gene. TCR beta VDJ and CDR3 profiles were obtained from a genomic DNA template. One entry per CDR3 protein results from TCRdb running MiXCR on the reads. The sample lists over 200,000 distinct CDR3 sequences; under 65% were seen once. The gene calls are TRBV10-3 and TRBJ2-1; D not certain. Sequenced: sorted CD4+, CD8+, or CD8+CD57+ T cells (not recorded which) from PBMCs. The receptor comes from a human donor in good health. CDR3 nucleotides: TGTGCCATCAGTGAGTCGGGGTCCCCGTACAATGAGCAGTTCTTC. Translation: CAISESGSPYNEQFF.